Presented here are 4 T cell receptor beta chains from one specimen sequenced in a study of T cells in Graves' hyperthyroidism and ophthalmopathy. Amplification of TCR beta CDR3 regions was performed using RNA transcripts as template. The TCR CDR3 was amplified in a first-round RT-PCR using the HTBI primer set. TCRdb re-derived calls from the multiplex PCR reads in MiXCR, one entry per CDR3 protein. The sample includes about 300,000 distinct CDR3 sequences, roughly a fifth of them seen just once. Material for sequencing was blood. These receptors were taken from a man aged 50-59 years with Graves' ophthalmopathy.

This clonotype was detected ten times or more. CDR3 protein: CAISGLAGQETQYF. DNA for the CDR3: TGTGCCATCAGTGGACTAGCGGGGCAAGAGACCCAGTACTTC. V and J are TRBV10-3 and TRBJ2-5, with TRBD2 matching 11 bases. CDR3 length: 14 residues. Losses at the gene ends were 4 bases for V and 2 bases for J; bases not matched to a gene: 0. Germline V CDR1 and CDR2: ENHRY, SYGVKD.

In this sample, this clonotype turned up a few times. This chain links TRBV15 with TRBJ2-5; D possibly uses TRBD1 or TRBD2 (5 bases each). Germline V lookup: CDR1 LNHNV, CDR2 YYDKDF (reference sequence). V gave up 5 bases and J gave up 5 bases, with 9 bases separating them. The CDR3 has 12 amino acids. CDR3 DNA sequence: TGTGCCACCAGCGGGGGTCATGAGACCCAGTACTTC. This encodes CATSGGHETQYF.

This clonotype was seen ten or more times. The rearrangement uses TRBV12-3 or TRBV12-4 and TRBJ1-1, with TRBD1 identical over 10 bases. The CDR3 is 15 residues long. V lost 5 bases and J lost 6; bases outside the gene matches: 9. CDR3 DNA: TGTGCCAGCAGTGTAAAAATGGGACAGGGGTCTGAAGCTTTCTTT. This gives the protein CASSVKMGQGSEAFF.

This clonotype has only a few counts. This chain joins TRBV28 and TRBJ2-7; the D is unclear. CDR3 size: 12 residues. The V gene's germline CDR1 is MDHEN and CDR2 SYDVKM. V gave up 0 bases and J gave up 3 bases, with 3 bases separating them. The CDR3 region is CASSLWGYEQYF. The CDR3 bases are TGTGCCAGCAGTTTATGGGGCTACGAGCAGTACTTC.